One sample yielded the 5 T cell receptor beta chains listed below, sequenced in a study of blood T cells in healthy people across ages. Then a second PCR, running about 6 to 12 cycles, was carried out with a sample-barcoded 5' primer and a J-beta primer mix. MiXCR, applied by TCRdb to the 5' RACE reads, yields one record per CDR3 protein. The repertoire holds hundreds of thousands of distinct CDR3 sequences, with 58% as singletons. The specimen sequenced was blood. The receptors were gathered from a man younger than 40 in good health.

This clonotype has just a few counts. This rearrangement joins TRBV20-1 to TRBJ2-5; the match to TRBD1 covers 7 bases. Germline V gene lookup returns CDR1 DFQATT and CDR2 SNEGSKA (reference sequence). The CDR3 has 13 amino acids. Germline trimming cut 5 bases from V and 4 bases from J; bases unmatched to any gene: 7. DNA for the CDR3: TGCAGTGCTCCATCTACAGGGGTAGAGACCCAGTACTTC. It codes for CSAPSTGVETQYF.

V and J are TRBV14 and TRBJ1-2; no clear D gene. Deletions cut 4 bases from V and 7 bases from J, with 10 bases between. Germline V CDR1 and CDR2: SGHDN, FVKESK. The CDR3 is 12 amino acids. The CDR3 DNA is TGTGCCAGCAGCCCGAACAGAGTTGGCTACACCTTC. Protein sequence: CASSPNRVGYTF.

This clonotype has only a few counts. This chain joins TRBV12-3 or TRBV12-4 and TRBJ2-3, with D possibly TRBD2 on 5 matching bases. V was clipped by 4 bases and J by 2 bases, with 16 bases between them. This CDR3 contains 16 residues. The CDR3 loop reads CASSWGVPTLTDTQYF. In DNA, the CDR3 is TGTGCCAGCAGTTGGGGAGTCCCGACCCTCACAGATACGCAGTATTTT.

V is TRBV3-1 and J is TRBJ2-3; D call uncertain. Germline V gives CDR1 LGHDT, CDR2 YNNKEL (reference sequence). With 4 bases removed from V and 0 bases from J, the gap between germline ends came to 8 bases. This CDR3 comprises 14 residues. CDR3 region: CASSPYPSTDTQYF. CDR3 coding DNA: TGTGCCAGCAGCCCCTACCCGAGCACAGATACGCAGTATTTT.

The table lists this clonotype with many counts. V usage is TRBV20-1 and J usage is TRBJ2-7, with 7 bases matching TRBD1. The CDR3 has 14 residues. Germline CDR1 and CDR2: DFQATT and SNEGSKA (reference sequence). Losses at the gene ends were 3 bases for V and 0 bases for J; bases not matched to a gene: 5. The CDR3 coding sequence is TGCAGTGCTAGCCATAACAGGGGCTCCTACGAGCAGTACTTC. Its protein is CSASHNRGSYEQYF.